These T cell receptor beta chains were read from a single sample in a study of T-cell reconstitution after alpha-beta-depleted transplantation in children. MiXCR was run by TCRdb on the PCR reads, yielding one entry per CDR3 protein. The table includes 500,000 to 600,000 distinct CDR3 sequences, 27% detected once. The material was PBMCs, obtained before TCRalphabeta/CD19-depleted stem cell transplant. These receptors all stem from a boy under two years old with Wiskott-Aldrich syndrome, due to receive a stem cell transplant. The CDR3 runs from the conserved cysteine through the conserved F or W. D genes are given only for firm matches. Only part of the rows carry a size: once, few, many, or a class if the clone is expanded.

abundance	v_gene	d_gene	j_gene	CDR3aa	CDR3nt
.	TRBV15	.	TRBJ2-5	CATSRVLGEETQYF	TGTGCCACCAGCAGAGTTCTTGGGGAGGAGACCCAGTACTTC
.	TRBV5-6	.	TRBJ2-1	CASSLAEGSIQGSYNEQFF	TGTGCCAGCAGCTTGGCCGAGGGCTCCATCCAGGGTTCCTACAATGAGCAGTTCTTC
few	TRBV5-1	.	TRBJ2-1	CASSLSEYGEQFF	TGCGCCAGCAGCTTATCTGAGTATGGTGAGCAGTTCTTC
few	TRBV20-1	TRBD1	TRBJ2-5	CSARDLQTGQETQYF	TGCAGTGCTAGAGATCTTCAGACAGGGCAAGAGACCCAGTACTTC
.	TRBV4-1	.	TRBJ2-1	CASSQTSWSSNEQFF	TGCGCCAGCAGCCAAACTAGTTGGTCCTCGAATGAGCAGTTCTTC
.	TRBV20-1	.	TRBJ2-3	CSARDIRGPSGTQYF	TGCAGTGCTAGAGATATCCGTGGGCCCTCGGGTACGCAGTATTTT
few	TRBV24-1	TRBD1	TRBJ2-2	CATRQGAGELFF	TGTGCCACTCGACAGGGGGCCGGGGAGCTGTTTTTT
.	TRBV12-3/TRBV12-4	.	TRBJ2-5	CASSLWVETQYF	TGTGCCAGCAGTTTATGGGTAGAGACCCAGTACTTC
.	TRBV6-1	.	TRBJ1-2	CASSETLARINYGYTF	TGTGCCAGCAGTGAGACTCTGGCTAGAATTAACTATGGCTACACCTTC
few	TRBV5-1	.	TRBJ2-1	CASSSNDGLGGNEQFF	TGCGCCAGCAGCTCGAATGACGGACTAGGGGGCAATGAGCAGTTCTTC
few	TRBV7-3	TRBD2	TRBJ2-1	CASSRAGGPGEQFF	TGTGCCAGCAGCCGGGCGGGAGGGCCTGGTGAGCAGTTCTTC
.	TRBV6-5	TRBD1	TRBJ1-4	CASRSTGTGNEKLFF	TGTGCCAGCAGATCAACCGGGACAGGGAATGAAAAACTGTTTTTT
few	TRBV12-3/TRBV12-4	.	TRBJ1-2	CASSLQRVGGYTF	TGTGCCAGCAGTTTGCAGCGGGTTGGGGGCTACACCTTC
few	TRBV12-3/TRBV12-4	.	TRBJ1-6	CASSFQGSSPLHF	TGTGCCAGCAGTTTCCAGGGTAGTTCACCCCTCCACTTT
many	TRBV7-2	TRBD1	TRBJ1-5	CASRYTGGGQPQHF	TGTGCCAGCAGATATACAGGGGGGGGTCAGCCCCAGCATTTT
few	TRBV19	.	TRBJ2-7	CASSTRDFYEQYF	TGTGCCAGTAGCACTAGGGACTTCTACGAGCAGTACTTC
few	TRBV20-1	.	TRBJ1-6	CSARDIGPRGQNYSPLHF	TGCAGTGCTAGAGATATTGGGCCGAGGGGCCAGAATTATTCACCCCTCCACTTT
.	TRBV5-1	TRBD2	TRBJ2-1	CASLLTSGMPTAEQFF	TGCGCCAGCTTACTGACTAGCGGGATGCCCACAGCTGAGCAGTTCTTC
.	TRBV20-1	.	TRBJ2-1	CSARDPSGEQFF	TGCAGTGCCCGGGACCCCTCAGGTGAGCAGTTCTTC
.	TRBV24-1	.	TRBJ2-1	CATSDIAEGDEQFF	TGTGCCACCAGTGATATAGCGGAGGGGGATGAGCAGTTCTTC
few	TRBV6-5	.	TRBJ2-6	CASSYAGGTTGANVLTF	TGTGCCAGCAGTTACGCTGGAGGAACGACTGGGGCCAACGTCCTGACTTTC
few	TRBV7-2	.	TRBJ1-2	CASSLGGLYGYTF	TGTGCCAGCAGCTTAGGAGGACTCTATGGCTACACCTTC
.	TRBV20-1	.	TRBJ2-5	CSARDWLAGGTQYF	TGCAGTGCTAGAGATTGGCTAGCAGGAGGGACCCAGTACTTC
.	TRBV29-1	TRBD2	TRBJ2-1	CSVALASGRRAYNEQFF	TGCAGCGTTGCTCTGGCTAGCGGGAGAAGGGCCTACAATGAGCAGTTCTTC
.	TRBV11-2	.	TRBJ2-1	CASSLRFQGSSYNEQFF	TGTGCCAGCAGCTTGAGATTCCAGGGGAGCTCCTACAATGAGCAGTTCTTC
few	TRBV7-2	.	TRBJ2-1	CASSSDAHYNEQFF	TGTGCCAGCAGCTCAGACGCTCACTACAATGAGCAGTTCTTC
few	TRBV25-1	.	TRBJ2-5	CASSDWGRETQYF	TGTGCCAGCAGTGACTGGGGTCGAGAGACCCAGTACTTC
few	TRBV2	.	TRBJ2-3	CASSENTFTDTQYF	TGTGCCAGCAGTGAAAATACCTTCACAGATACGCAGTATTTT
.	TRBV29-1	.	TRBJ2-1	CSVAPREGSYNEQFF	TGCAGCGTTGCTCCCCGGGAAGGCTCCTACAATGAGCAGTTCTTC
few	TRBV9	TRBD2	TRBJ2-7	CASSVEPAGAYEQYF	TGTGCCAGCAGCGTAGAGCCAGCGGGAGCCTACGAGCAGTACTTC
few	TRBV20-1	TRBD2	TRBJ2-1	CSATGTSRGTNEQFF	TGCAGTGCTACCGGGACTAGTCGAGGAACAAATGAGCAGTTCTTC
few	TRBV5-4	TRBD1	TRBJ2-1	CASSLAGGSINEQFF	TGTGCCAGCAGCTTGGCAGGGGGCTCGATTAATGAGCAGTTCTTC
.	TRBV5-6	.	TRBJ2-7	CASGSVSVPTEQYF	TGTGCCAGCGGCTCAGTATCAGTACCTACAGAGCAGTACTTC
many	TRBV5-1	.	TRBJ2-3	CASSLGTPTDTQYF	TGCGCCAGCAGCTTAGGGACACCCACAGATACGCAGTATTTT
.	TRBV27	.	TRBJ2-1	CASSLPTGRAGLSYNEQFF	TGTGCCAGCAGTTTACCGACTGGGCGGGCGGGACTCTCCTACAATGAGCAGTTCTTC
few	TRBV6-1	.	TRBJ2-2	CASSRTWSGELFF	TGTGCCAGCAGCCGCACTTGGTCCGGGGAGCTGTTTTTT
.	TRBV28	.	TRBJ1-5	CASSSSLRNQPQHF	TGTGCCAGCAGTTCGAGCCTACGCAATCAGCCCCAGCATTTT
.	TRBV12-3/TRBV12-4	TRBD1	TRBJ2-7	CASREAGGTYEQYF	TGTGCCAGCCGAGAGGCAGGGGGAACCTACGAGCAGTACTTC
.	TRBV27	.	TRBJ2-7	CASSSGAGRYEQYF	TGTGCCAGCAGTTCGGGGGCCGGTAGGTACGAGCAGTACTTC
.	TRBV3-1	TRBD1	TRBJ1-6	CASSQLAGGGNSPLHF	TGTGCCAGCAGCCAGTTAGCAGGGGGCGGAAATTCACCCCTCCACTTT